The rows below give T cell receptor beta chains drawn from one sample of a study of post-analysis software for immune sequencing data. TCRdb reprocessed the PCR reads with MiXCR, giving one entry per CDR3 protein. The top ten hold less than 1.6% of the sample, which has 150,000 to 200,000 distinct CDR3 sequences, approximately 30% seen once. Sequenced: blood. The receptor source for this set is a girl aged 5 to 17 with multiple sclerosis. The CDR3 runs from the conserved cysteine through the conserved F or W. D genes are given only for firm matches. Only part of the rows carry a size: once, few, many, or a class if the clone is expanded.

>TRBD2|TRBV7-2|TRBJ2-5|few
CASSLVLAGGGETQYF
TGTGCCAGCAGCTTAGTTCTAGCGGGAGGGGGAGAGACCCAGTACTTC
>NA|TRBV12-3/TRBV12-4|TRBJ2-1|many
CASSFRAVNEQFF
TGTGCCAGCAGTTTCCGAGCGGTCAATGAGCAGTTCTTC
>TRBD2|TRBV9|TRBJ2-1|many
CASSAGGSPSGRSGEQFF
TGTGCCAGCAGCGCGGGGGGGTCGCCTAGCGGGAGAAGTGGTGAGCAGTTCTTC
>TRBD2|TRBV20-1|TRBJ2-1|few
CSAFSGRAVNEQFF
TGCAGTGCTTTTAGCGGGAGGGCCGTCAATGAGCAGTTCTTC
>NA|TRBV20-1|TRBJ2-6|NA
CSASFDGLFLSSGANVLTF
TGCAGTGCGTCCTTCGACGGCCTATTCCTTTCCTCTGGGGCCAACGTCCTGACTTTC
>NA|TRBV20-1|TRBJ1-4|NA
CRASGVEKLFF
TGCAGGGCTAGCGGGGTGGAAAAACTGTTTTTT
>TRBD2|TRBV2|TRBJ2-3|few
CASNAGGADTQYF
TGTGCCAGCAACGCGGGAGGGGCAGATACGCAGTATTTT
>NA|TRBV6-6|TRBJ2-1|many
CASLGGVALEQFF
TGTGCCAGCCTAGGGGGAGTGGCGCTTGAGCAGTTCTTC
>NA|TRBV7-9|TRBJ2-3|many
CASSPHLDTQYF
TGTGCCAGCAGCCCCCATTTGGATACGCAGTATTTT
>NA|TRBV27|TRBJ2-5|NA
CASSVSGPQETQYF
TGTGCCAGCAGTGTCTCAGGGCCCCAAGAGACCCAGTACTTC
>NA|TRBV9|TRBJ2-3|NA
CASSASGLAETQYF
TGTGCCAGCAGCGCTTCTGGGTTAGCGGAGACGCAGTATTTT
>TRBD2|TRBV18|TRBJ2-1|few
CASSPELAGIYNEQFF
TGTGCCAGCTCACCAGAGTTAGCGGGGATCTACAATGAGCAGTTCTTC
>NA|TRBV27|TRBJ2-2|few
CASLGAGELFF
TGTGCCAGTCTAGGGGCCGGGGAGCTGTTTTTT
>NA|TRBV6-5|TRBJ1-1|few
CASSYSSGAAEAFF
TGTGCCAGCAGTTACTCTTCGGGGGCGGCTGAAGCTTTCTTT
>TRBD2|TRBV12-3/TRBV12-4|TRBJ2-1|many
CASTTGGGRTYNEQFF
TGTGCCAGCACCACTGGGGGGGGACGGACCTACAATGAGCAGTTCTTC
>NA|TRBV9|TRBJ2-7|many
CASSVEFGANLLEQYF
TGTGCCAGCAGCGTAGAATTTGGGGCGAATCTCCTCGAGCAGTACTTC
>TRBD1|TRBV11-2|TRBJ2-2|NA
CASSLDRQGNTGELFF
TGTGCCAGCAGCTTAGATCGACAGGGGAACACCGGGGAGCTGTTTTTT
>TRBD1|TRBV4-1|TRBJ1-2|few
CASSPHRDSYGYTF
TGCGCCAGCAGCCCCCACCGGGACAGCTATGGCTACACCTTC
>NA|TRBV20-1|TRBJ1-4|many
CSASAGTTNEKLFF
TGCAGTGCGTCCGCAGGGACAACTAATGAAAAACTGTTTTTT
>TRBD2|TRBV3-1|TRBJ2-5|many
CASSQESGSGIGETQYF
TGTGCCAGCAGCCAAGAATCGGGTAGCGGGATCGGAGAGACCCAGTACTTC
>TRBD1|TRBV5-1|TRBJ2-3|few
CASSPGTADTQYF
TGCGCCAGCAGCCCTGGGACAGCAGATACGCAGTATTTT
>NA|TRBV14|TRBJ2-1|NA
CASSREKSQRYNEQFF
TGTGCCAGCAGCCGAGAAAAATCTCAGCGCTACAATGAGCAGTTCTTC
>NA|TRBV21-1|TRBJ2-1|few
CASSKVKLGEPAYNEQFF
TGTGCCAGCAGCAAAGTGAAGTTGGGGGAGCCAGCCTACAATGAGCAGTTCTTC
>TRBD2|TRBV9|TRBJ2-1|many
CASSPRLATYNEQFF
TGTGCCAGCAGCCCCCGACTAGCAACCTACAATGAGCAGTTCTTC
>NA|TRBV18|TRBJ2-2|NA
CASSPRTGDTGELFF
TGTGCCAGCTCACCACGTACGGGGGACACCGGGGAGCTGTTTTTT
>NA|TRBV24-1|TRBJ2-1|many
CATSDLAGAPQFF
TGTGCCACCAGTGATTTGGCGGGGGCCCCGCAGTTCTTC
>TRBD2|TRBV28|TRBJ2-3|once
CASSPGLAGVRWEDTQYF
TGTGCCAGCAGTCCGGGACTAGCGGGGGTGAGATGGGAAGATACGCAGTATTTT
>NA|TRBV11-2|TRBJ2-1|many
CASSFVRPLGEQFF
TGTGCCAGCAGCTTTGTGCGACCTCTAGGTGAGCAGTTCTTC
>TRBD2|TRBV7-2|TRBJ2-7|NA
CASSLGVGGRAISCNEQYF
TGTGCCAGCAGCTTAGGCGTAGGCGGGAGGGCCATCTCCTGCAATGAGCAGTACTTC
>NA|TRBV7-9|TRBJ1-2|NA
CSSSLAQYYGYTF
TGTTCCAGCAGTCTTGCCCAGTACTATGGCTACACCTTC
>NA|TRBV6-6|TRBJ1-5|NA
CASSSWVTQPQHF
TGTGCCAGCAGTTCCTGGGTAACGCAGCCCCAGCATTTT
>TRBD2|TRBV2|TRBJ2-2|few
CAVSGRLAGTGELFF
TGTGCCGTCAGCGGGAGACTAGCGGGCACCGGGGAGCTGTTTTTT
>TRBD2|TRBV7-9|TRBJ2-1|NA
CASSLAAGGRYNEQFF
TGTGCCAGCAGCTTAGCGGCGGGGGGGCGCTACAATGAGCAGTTCTTC
>NA|TRBV6-2/TRBV6-3|TRBJ2-7|few
CASSYSYSYEQYF
TGTGCCAGCAGTTACTCGTATTCCTACGAGCAGTACTTC
>NA|TRBV6-5|TRBJ2-1|NA
CASSDGLLGEQFF
TGTGCCAGCAGTGACGGACTTTTAGGTGAGCAGTTCTTC
>TRBD2|TRBV20-1|TRBJ2-7|few
CSAPTTSGGSYEQYF
TGCAGTGCCCCGACGACTAGCGGGGGATCCTACGAGCAGTACTTC
>TRBD2|TRBV6-2/TRBV6-3|TRBJ2-4|NA
CASSQPGLAGPGVQYF
TGTGCCAGCAGCCAACCGGGACTAGCGGGACCGGGCGTTCAGTACTTC
>NA|TRBV7-9|TRBJ2-1|NA
CASSLAFREGAYNEQFF
TGTGCCAGCAGCTTAGCGTTCAGGGAGGGGGCCTACAATGAGCAGTTCTTC
>TRBD2|TRBV4-1|TRBJ2-7|many
CASSQDPLLAGAYEQYF
TGCGCCAGCAGCCAAGATCCCCTACTAGCGGGGGCGTACGAGCAGTACTTC
>NA|TRBV12-3/TRBV12-4|TRBJ2-7|NA
CASSLGFGRSSYGQYF
TGTGCCAGCAGTTTGGGGTTCGGAAGGAGCTCCTACGGGCAGTACTTC
>NA|TRBV10-3|TRBJ2-5|NA
CAISEYKVDNEQYF
TGTGCCATCAGTGAGTATAAGGTGGACAATGAGCAGTACTTC
>TRBD2|TRBV19|TRBJ2-1|NA
CASSIRGRADNEQFF
TGTGCCAGTAGTATACGCGGGAGGGCCGATAATGAGCAGTTCTTC
>NA|TRBV19|TRBJ1-4|NA
CASSPDSSNEKLFF
TGTGCCAGTAGTCCCGACAGTAGTAATGAAAAACTGTTTTTT
>NA|TRBV5-1|TRBJ2-1|many
CASSLDSSYNEQFF
TGCGCCAGCAGCTTGGACAGCTCCTACAATGAGCAGTTCTTC
>TRBD1|TRBV9|TRBJ2-4|many
CASSVGDRGHIQYF
TGTGCCAGCAGCGTAGGGGACAGGGGGCACATTCAGTACTTC
>NA|TRBV25-1|TRBJ2-7|few
CASSVTGVLGYF
TGTGCCAGCAGTGTGACTGGGGTATTAGGGTACTTC
>TRBD1|TRBV29-1|TRBJ2-7|NA
CSVSRGSGLGEQYF
TGCAGCGTTTCCAGGGGGTCCGGATTGGGCGAGCAGTACTTC